This T cell receptor beta chain was obtained from a study of cytomegalovirus exposure and HLA in healthy donors (dated by TCRdb to 2015 to 2018). In the study overall: According to an earlier analysis of several hundred of the donors, some 170 million T cells yielded over 100 million unique TCR beta sequences and about 300 Gb of sequence data. Because of strong linkage in the cohort, four to six DR-DQ haplotypes were treated as single units for association and clustering. The later analysis used no new phenotypic data to find candidate immune exposures, relying instead on TCR beta sequences and their occurrence across donors. Roughly 300 gigabases of sequencing data and around 85 million unique TCR sequences made up an early release that covered some 640 HLA-typed donors. To study patterns of TCR occurrence, a later analysis re-analyzed previously published TCR beta repertoires from 600 to 750 donors and added high-resolution HLA genotyping. Of the approximately 400 genotyped donors, approximately 80% were placed in the genetic ancestry cluster associated with self-reported Caucasian donors. On average, roughly 250,000 unique TCR beta nucleotide sequences were sequenced per donor among some 420 genotyped donors of the cohort, with roughly 18% of those sequences being non-productive. In an earlier analysis of 500 to 650 of the donors, high-throughput TCR beta sequencing was used to judge whether each TCR beta V gene segment behaved as functional or pseudogenic. Every repertoire in the discovery cohort had been generated on one and the same sequencing platform. The study was designed to test whether signatures of past pathogen exposure could be identified by cataloging public T cell receptors. The number of donors typed differed by locus, with roughly 620-630 for A, B, C, DRB1 and DQB1, more than 500 for DQA1, over 600 for DPA1, and approximately 470 for DPB1. HLA typing covered class I and class II loci at four-digit resolution. High-throughput TCR immunosequencing, statistical association of individual TCRs with disease status, and machine learning were combined to predict cytomegalovirus infection status. Alongside the repertoire data, information on donor age, sex, ethnicity and CMV serostatus was compiled. Besides the first cohort of hundreds of subjects, a separate validation cohort made up of around 120 different subjects was used. In a later genetic analysis, genome-wide SNP genotypes for about three fifths of the roughly 670 donors were used, and that subset was treated as a discovery cohort. Using immunosequencing, the study profiled T cell repertoires from 500 to 800 subjects and related those repertoires to cytomegalovirus serostatus. General study outcomes and caveats: An earlier analysis of approximately 540 of the donors showed that most TCR beta V segments appeared in productive rearrangements either about 87% or about 30% of the time, which broadly matched IMGT annotations. Immune exposure information for the cohort was limited to CMV serostatus. Most TCR sequences were observed very rarely across donors, whereas some public TCRs were present in many individuals. The earlier analysis of approximately 560 of the donors excluded some 15 rarely observed V segments, including chromosome 9 orphons, because counts were too low. A later genetic analysis reported fewer N-insertions in productive TCRs among donors in an Asian-associated ancestry cluster than the 666-donor mean. According to a later analysis, parvovirus B19, influenza, CMV and Epstein-Barr virus appeared linked to several top co-occurrence clusters. The authors suggested that the approach could potentially be generalized to other disease states and immunological phenotypes. Some IMGT-functional V segments, including TRBV6-2 and TRBV6-3, could not be told apart with the 87-base-pair reads, so those segments were excluded. The cohort was sequenced for TCR beta chains only, and without alpha or paired-chain data the features that could be detected were limited. Compared with equally common non-associated chains, HLA-associated TCR beta chains in a later analysis were more clonally expanded and had lower generation probabilities. When HLA alleles, especially DR and DQ, strongly co-occurred, TCR associations were difficult to assign to individual alleles. In vitro tests confirmed that a few of the cytomegalovirus-associated TCR beta chains recognize cytomegalovirus antigens. Presence/absence analyses assumed roughly uniform sequencing depth across donors, an assumption that may not hold. An association between a missense DCLRE1C variant and V-gene and J-gene trimming of TCR beta chains was found in a later genetic analysis and replicated in an independent cohort. In a later analysis, TCR association rates were found to vary across HLA loci, with the most associated TCRs seen for DRB1 alleles and the fewest for HLA-C alleles. A further reported finding was that TCR beta sequences accurately predicted the HLA-A and HLA-B alleles for most subjects in the first cohort. According to a later analysis, most CMV-associated TCR beta chains appeared to be HLA-restricted, and the HLA associations seemed to be driven largely by CMV exposure. Because some donors lacked HLA typing at each locus, the association tests relied only on the typed subset. The study gave a list of around 170 TCR beta chains associated with cytomegalovirus. A cluster of highly shared sequence variants was judged likely to be a technical artifact of the sequencing pipeline. Linkage disequilibrium might explain the correlated functional status among segregating V segments, but an unknown experimental factor could not be ruled out. Cytomegalovirus status was reported to be diagnosed by the classifier with high specificity and sensitivity in both the original and validation cohorts. In a later analysis, around 17,000 TCR beta sequences were associated with specific HLA alleles at a false discovery rate of 0.05.

Its CDR3 holds 15 amino acids, cysteine through phenylalanine. Just CDR3 DNA is preserved here, 45 bases in frame from base 1. Taken from the germline V gene (reference sequence), the CDR1 and CDR2 loops are MNHEY and SMNVEV. A distance of 15 bases separates the germline ends of V and J, which lose 9 bases and 0 bases respectively. In total, about 650 healthy bone marrow donors made up the cohort. At the time of sampling, all cohort members were nominally healthy, though unrecorded immune exposures were likely present. The donor tested CMV seronegative, placing the donor among the 300 to 400 seronegative members of the cohort. A peripheral blood sample was provided by each donor, and peripheral blood mononuclear cells were used for TCR beta sequencing. The Qiagen DNeasy Blood Extraction Kit was used to extract genomic DNA from the blood cell samples. The library was produced with the immunoSEQ multiplex PCR assay. A mixture of 60 forward primers for TCR Vbeta segments and 13 reverse primers for TCR Jbeta segments was used in the multiplex PCR. The CDR3 region of rearranged TCR beta genes was amplified from genomic DNA with a multiplex PCR assay. Amplified TCR beta libraries were sequenced as 87-base-pair reads on the Illumina HiSeq System. Per the original workflow: In a later analysis, 80 million or so unique TCR beta chains were counted across the approximately 640 repertoires, and roughly 11 million of these chains were shared by at least two donors. Raw reads were error-corrected and collapsed into unique sequences by a nearest-neighbor algorithm in which closely related sequences were merged to remove PCR and sequencing errors. Alignment of CDR3 sequences to IMGT reference sequences was used to assign V, D and J gene segments. For a sequence to be retained, at least a six-nucleotide match to both a V gene segment and a J gene segment was required. A rearrangement was called productive if the CDR3 had no stop codons and remained in frame with V and J, and every other rearrangement was called non-productive. CDR3 was defined according to IMGT convention as the region running from the second conserved V-encoded cysteine to the conserved J-encoded phenylalanine. The earlier analysis of 587 of the donors excluded sequences that lacked an unambiguous match to a single V gene segment. An earlier analysis of several hundred of the donors classified V segments as functional when productive rearrangements were above 56.7% and as segregating when the standard deviation between donors was above 5%. A statistical classification framework was built for diagnosing cytomegalovirus status from the catalog of TCR beta chain sequences. In a later analysis, TCR nucleotide sequences were compared against IMGT/GENE-DB human TR gene sequences so that V and J genes could be assigned. The TCRdist pipeline was used in a later analysis to assign CDR3 sequences and most-parsimonious VDJ recombination scenarios. A later analysis defined each TCR beta chain by its CDR3 amino acid sequence plus V-gene family, and excluded reads lacking a unique V-gene family. As a way to deal with suspected cross-contamination and a sequencing artifact, a later analysis dropped 640 or so nucleotide sequences that were highly shared and had low generation probability. In a later analysis, a clonal expansion index was calculated for each public chain from normalized within-repertoire ranks of inferred template counts. In a later analysis, generation probabilities were computed with a VDJ recombination model fitted to out-of-frame rearrangements, and the resulting probabilities were checked against IGoR. In a later analysis, hypergeometric tests were used to score TCR-TCR, TCR-HLA and TCR-CMV co-occurrence, with a repertoire-size bias correction applied to TCR pairs. False discovery rates were estimated in a later analysis by permuting HLA or CMV assignments 20 times. In a later analysis, co-occurring TCRs were grouped using DBSCAN, and TCRdist sequence similarity was added for clustering within HLA-allele-positive subsets. Repertoires with fewer than 30,000 or more than 120,000 public chains were left out of co-occurrence clustering, as were several repertoires with anomalous nucleotide sharing. Held by TCRdb, this immuneACCESS table contains in-frame sequences only and omits some clones. Under half of the omission traces to an unresolved V gene where checked; the cause of the rest is unknown. From that table come the V and J calls and clone size; the DNA was used to work out D and trimming. The sample table holds roughly 100,000 clones, of which 70% to 80% were seen once. The biggest ten clones account for under 4% of the sample.

This clone has just one count. Its antigen specificity is not known. No qualities accompany the bases; no much larger clone lies one base away. The sequencing sample was made of PBMCs. The chain joins TRBV27 to TRBJ2-1, with the D gene call left open. This receptor was obtained from a man in his sixties in good health and CMV-seronegative. Here is the DNA: TGTGCCAGAGATCCTTGGCTCTGCTCCTACAATGAGCAGTTCTTC. Its translation reads: CARDPWLCSYNEQFF.